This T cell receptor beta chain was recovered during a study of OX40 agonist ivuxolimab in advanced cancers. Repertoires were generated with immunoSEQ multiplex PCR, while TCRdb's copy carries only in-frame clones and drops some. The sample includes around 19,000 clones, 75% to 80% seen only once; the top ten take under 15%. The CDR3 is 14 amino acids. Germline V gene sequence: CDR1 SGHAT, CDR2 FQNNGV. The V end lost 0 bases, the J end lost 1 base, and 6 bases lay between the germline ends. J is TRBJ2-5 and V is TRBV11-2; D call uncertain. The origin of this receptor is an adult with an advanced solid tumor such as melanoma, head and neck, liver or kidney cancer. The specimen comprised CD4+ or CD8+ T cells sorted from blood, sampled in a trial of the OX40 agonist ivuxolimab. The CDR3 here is CASSLETLQETQYF. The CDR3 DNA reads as TGTGCCAGCAGCTTAGAGACACTCCAAGAGACCCAGTACTTC.